The following is a T cell receptor (beta chain) sequence with its context. The sample is drawn from a study of blood T cell repertoires in COVID-19. Whole-study context: Samples came from the United States, Italy and Spain, spanning acute and convalescent COVID-19. The cDNA or gDNA used as material had been derived from T cells, B-cell-depleted T cells, or PBMCs.

How the authors handled the data: Cell counts per sample came from amplifying reference gene primers. Data came from immunoSEQ multiplex PCR; TCRdb stores just in-frame clones and leaves some out. For V, J and clone size, that table is used; D and trimming come from the DNA. This sample has about 370,000 clones, with 80% to 90% found just once. The Seattle patients, enrolled during active infection, were followed longitudinally. This receptor was obtained from a woman in her 30s with COVID-19, enrolled during active disease. Sequenced sample: peripheral blood.

The CDR3 nucleotides are TGTGCCAGCAGTAAAGGGACAGAGACGAACACCGGGGAGCTGTTTTTT. Translation: CASSKGTETNTGELFF. This chain uses TRBV6-6 with TRBJ2-2; 7 bases align to TRBD1. CDR3 length equals 16 residues. Germline assignment: CDR1 MNHNY and CDR2 SVGAGI (reference sequence). With 5 bases clipped from V and 0 bases from J, the junction kept 6 bases outside the gene matches.